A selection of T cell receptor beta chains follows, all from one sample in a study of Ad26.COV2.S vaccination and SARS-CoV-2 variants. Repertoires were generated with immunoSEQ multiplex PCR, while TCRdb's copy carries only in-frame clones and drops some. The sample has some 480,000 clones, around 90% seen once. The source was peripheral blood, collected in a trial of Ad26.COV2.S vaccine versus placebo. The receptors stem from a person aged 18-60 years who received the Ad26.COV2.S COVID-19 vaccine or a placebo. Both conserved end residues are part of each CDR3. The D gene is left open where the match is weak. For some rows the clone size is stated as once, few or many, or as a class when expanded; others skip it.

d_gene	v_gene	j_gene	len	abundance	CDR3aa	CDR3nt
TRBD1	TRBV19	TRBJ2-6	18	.	CASRPDRGFSAGANVLTF	TGTGCCAGTAGGCCGGACAGGGGATTTTCCGCCGGGGCCAACGTCCTGACTTTC
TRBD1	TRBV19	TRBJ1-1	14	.	CASSVGQGDTEAFF	TGTGCCAGTAGCGTCGGTCAGGGGGACACTGAAGCTTTCTTT
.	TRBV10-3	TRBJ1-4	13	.	CATGGGSGEKLFF	TGTGCCACCGGGGGGGGGAGCGGTGAAAAACTGTTTTTT
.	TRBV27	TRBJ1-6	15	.	CASRLQLHYNSPLHF	TGTGCCAGCAGACTACAGTTGCACTATAATTCACCCCTCCACTTT
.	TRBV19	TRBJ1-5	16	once	CASSILSQGGNQPQHF	TGTGCCAGTAGTATTCTTTCGCAGGGCGGTAATCAGCCCCAGCATTTT
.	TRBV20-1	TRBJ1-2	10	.	CRGAGVGYTF	TGCAGAGGGGCGGGGGTTGGGTACACCTTC
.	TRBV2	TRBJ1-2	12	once	CASRWTPNGYTF	TGTGCCAGCCGCTGGACCCCGAATGGCTACACCTTC
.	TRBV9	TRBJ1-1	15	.	CASSVGSGLNTEAFF	TGTGCCAGCAGCGTAGGATCCGGACTGAACACTGAAGCTTTCTTT
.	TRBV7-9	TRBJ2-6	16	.	CASEDLLRPGANVLTF	TGTGCCTCGGAGGACCTATTGCGTCCCGGGGCCAACGTCCTGACTTTC
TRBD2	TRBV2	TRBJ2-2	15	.	CASSRLAGEPGELFF	TGTGCCAGCTCGAGACTAGCGGGAGAGCCCGGGGAGCTGTTTTTT
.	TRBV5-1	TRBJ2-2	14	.	CASSLAASTGELFF	TGCGCCAGCAGCTTGGCCGCAAGTACCGGGGAGCTGTTTTTT
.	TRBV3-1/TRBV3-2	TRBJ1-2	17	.	CASSQELWQGTNYGYTF	TGTGCCAGCAGCCAAGAATTATGGCAGGGAACTAACTATGGCTACACCTTC
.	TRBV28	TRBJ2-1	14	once	CASSTTLVGNEQFF	TGTGCCAGCAGTACCACCCTAGTAGGCAATGAGCAGTTCTTC
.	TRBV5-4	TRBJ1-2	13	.	CASSASLGDGYTF	TGTGCCAGCAGCGCAAGCTTGGGGGATGGCTACACCTTC
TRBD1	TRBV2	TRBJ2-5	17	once	CASSYNRDRVVQETQYF	TGTGCCAGCAGTTATAACCGGGACAGGGTTGTCCAAGAGACCCAGTACTTC
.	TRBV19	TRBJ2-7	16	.	CASSIRLTQGAYEQYF	TGTGCCAGTAGTATACGGCTGACCCAAGGGGCCTACGAGCAGTACTTC
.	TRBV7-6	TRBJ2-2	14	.	CASRGDRNTGELFF	TGTGCCAGCAGGGGGGATCGGAACACCGGGGAGCTGTTTTTT
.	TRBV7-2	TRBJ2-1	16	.	CASSSRFAGGYNEQFF	TGTGCCAGCAGCTCCAGATTTGCGGGTGGTTACAATGAGCAGTTCTTC
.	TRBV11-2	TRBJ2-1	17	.	CASSLGLRRAPYNEQFF	TGTGCCAGCAGCTTAGGTCTCCGGCGGGCCCCCTACAATGAGCAGTTCTTC
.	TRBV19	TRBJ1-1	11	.	CASSRNTEAFF	TGTGCCAGTAGTCGGAACACTGAAGCTTTCTTT
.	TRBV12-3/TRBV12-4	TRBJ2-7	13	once	CASSLGNSYEQYF	TGTGCCAGCAGTTTGGGGAACTCCTACGAGCAGTACTTC
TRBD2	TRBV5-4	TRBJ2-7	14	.	CAAGREVNSYEQYF	TGTGCCGCGGGGCGGGAGGTAAACTCCTACGAGCAGTACTTC
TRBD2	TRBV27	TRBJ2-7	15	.	CASSFKLGGPYEQYF	TGTGCCAGCAGTTTCAAGTTGGGAGGGCCCTACGAGCAGTACTTC
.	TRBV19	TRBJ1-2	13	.	CASQVGGPGGYTF	TGTGCCAGCCAGGTCGGGGGGCCCGGAGGCTACACCTTC
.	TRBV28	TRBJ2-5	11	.	CASRVQETQYF	TGTGCCAGCAGGGTTCAAGAGACCCAGTACTTC
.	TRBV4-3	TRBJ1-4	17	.	CASSQDTPPRRNEKLFF	TGCGCCAGCAGCCAAGATACCCCGCCTAGAAGAAATGAAAAACTGTTTTTT
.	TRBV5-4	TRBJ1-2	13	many	CASSSPANYGYTF	TGTGCCAGCAGCTCGCCGGCTAACTATGGCTACACCTTC
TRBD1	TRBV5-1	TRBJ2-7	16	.	CASSLGPGQSFYEQYF	TGCGCCAGCAGCTTGGGTCCGGGACAGAGTTTTTACGAGCAGTACTTC
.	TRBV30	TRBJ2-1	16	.	CAWSLPDTAFYNEQFF	TGTGCCTGGAGTCTCCCGGACACAGCGTTCTACAATGAGCAGTTCTTC
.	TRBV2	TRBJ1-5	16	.	CASSDRERLGNQPQHF	TGTGCCAGCAGTGACAGGGAGAGGTTGGGCAATCAGCCCCAGCATTTT
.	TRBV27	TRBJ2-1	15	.	CASSLNPWSGNEQFF	TGTGCCAGCAGTTTAAATCCGTGGTCCGGCAATGAGCAGTTCTTC
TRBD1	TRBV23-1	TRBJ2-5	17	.	CASSQYPRDRVKETQYF	TGCGCCAGCAGTCAATACCCCCGGGACAGGGTTAAAGAGACCCAGTACTTC
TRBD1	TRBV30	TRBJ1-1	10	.	CAWKQGGAFF	TGTGCCTGGAAACAGGGGGGAGCTTTCTTT
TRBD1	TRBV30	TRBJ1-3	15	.	CAWIEGAITGNTIYF	TGTGCCTGGATTGAGGGGGCGATCACTGGAAACACCATATATTTT
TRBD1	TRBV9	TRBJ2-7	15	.	CASSSGQGRTYEQYF	TGTGCCAGCAGTTCGGGACAGGGGCGAACCTACGAGCAGTACTTC
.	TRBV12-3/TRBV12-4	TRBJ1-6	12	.	CASSSEGSPLHF	TGTGCCAGCAGTTCGGAAGGTTCACCCCTCCACTTT
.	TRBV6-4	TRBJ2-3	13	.	CASSLDWGDTQYF	TGTGCCAGCAGTTTGGACTGGGGAGATACGCAGTATTTT
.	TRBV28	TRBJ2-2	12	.	CASSLPGWELFF	TGTGCCAGCAGCCTCCCAGGCTGGGAGCTGTTTTTT
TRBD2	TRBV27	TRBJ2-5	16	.	CASSPGVGGKRETQYF	TGTGCCAGCAGTCCCGGGGTCGGGGGGAAGCGAGAGACCCAGTACTTC
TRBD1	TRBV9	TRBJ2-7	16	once	CASSVRATGMKNEQYF	TGTGCCAGCAGCGTCCGGGCGACAGGGATGAAGAACGAGCAGTACTTC
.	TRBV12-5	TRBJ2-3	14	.	CASGLGSGKDTQYF	TGTGCTAGTGGTTTGGGTAGCGGAAAGGATACGCAGTATTTT
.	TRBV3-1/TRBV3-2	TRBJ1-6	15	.	CASSQGQNYNSPLHF	TGTGCCAGCAGCCAAGGGCAGAACTATAATTCACCCCTCCACTTT
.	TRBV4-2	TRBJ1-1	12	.	CASSQDYGEAFF	TGTGCCAGCAGCCAAGATTACGGAGAAGCTTTCTTT
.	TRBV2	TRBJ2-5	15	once	CASSESPAGQETQYF	TGTGCCAGCAGTGAAAGTCCGGCGGGCCAAGAGACCCAGTACTTC
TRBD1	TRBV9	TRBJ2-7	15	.	CASSPSGTANYEQYF	TGTGCCAGCAGCCCGTCCGGGACAGCGAACTACGAGCAGTACTTC
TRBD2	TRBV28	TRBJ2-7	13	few	CASSYTREGEQYF	TGTGCCAGCAGTTACACCCGGGAGGGTGAGCAGTACTTC
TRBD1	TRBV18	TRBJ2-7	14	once	CASSPNRGSYEQYF	TGTGCCAGCTCACCGAACAGGGGGAGCTACGAGCAGTACTTC
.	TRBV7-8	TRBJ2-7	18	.	CASSLEFGGSVFDYEQYF	TGTGCCAGCAGCTTAGAATTCGGGGGATCAGTCTTTGACTACGAGCAGTACTTC
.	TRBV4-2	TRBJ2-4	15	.	CASSQGPAAKNIQYF	TGTGCCAGCAGCCAAGGGCCCGCGGCCAAAAACATTCAGTACTTC